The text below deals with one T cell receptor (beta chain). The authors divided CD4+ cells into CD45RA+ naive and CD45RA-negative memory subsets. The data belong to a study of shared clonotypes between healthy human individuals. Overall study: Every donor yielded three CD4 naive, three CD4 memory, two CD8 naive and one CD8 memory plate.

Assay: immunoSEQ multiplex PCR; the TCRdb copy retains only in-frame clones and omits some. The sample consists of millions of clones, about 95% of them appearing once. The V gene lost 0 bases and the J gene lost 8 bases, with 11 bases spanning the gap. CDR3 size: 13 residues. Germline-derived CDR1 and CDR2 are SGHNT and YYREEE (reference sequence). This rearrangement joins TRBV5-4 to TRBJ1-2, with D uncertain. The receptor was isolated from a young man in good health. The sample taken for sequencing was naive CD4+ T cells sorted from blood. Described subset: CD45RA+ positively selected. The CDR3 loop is CASSLGAASGYTF. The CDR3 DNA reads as TGTGCCAGCAGCTTGGGGGCCGCTTCAGGCTACACCTTC. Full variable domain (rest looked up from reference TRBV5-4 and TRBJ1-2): ETGVTQSPTHLIKTRGQQVTLRCSSQSGHNTVSWYQQALGQGPQFIFQYYREEENGRGNFPPRFSGLQFPNYSSELNVNALELDDSALYLCASSLGAASGYTFGSGTRLTVV.